This TCR beta chain comes out of a study of cytomegalovirus exposure and HLA in healthy donors. General study points: HLA alleles showed associations with around 15,000 TCR beta sequences in a later analysis, at a 0.05 false discovery rate. Most TCR sequences showed up rarely, but some public TCRs showed up in many donors. Reported performance of the classifier showed diagnosis of cytomegalovirus status with high specificity and sensitivity. Overall, roughly 160 TCR beta chains were annotated as cytomegalovirus-associated.

As for this clone: What it recognizes is unknown.

V lost 1 base, J lost 6 bases, and 10 bases lay in between. CDR3 length: 13 amino acids. Germline assignment: CDR1 SEHNR and CDR2 FQNEAQ (reference sequence). 13 Jbeta primers and 60 Vbeta primers were used for the PCR. The method was immunoSEQ multiplex PCR; TCRdb's version includes in-frame clones alone and lacks a portion of them. The data contain 86,000 or so clones, 79% of them singletons. The chain has TRBV7-9 and TRBJ2-7, with D tentatively TRBD1 (5 bases). This sequence was found in a woman between 35 and 50 years old in good health and CMV-seropositive. The sequenced sample was PBMCs. CDR3 sequence (DNA): TGTGCCAGCAGCTTAGGGACACTGGGCGAGCAGTACTTC. Amino acids: CASSLGTLGEQYF.